This T cell receptor beta chain was sequenced during a study of T cell responses to AZD1222 COVID-19 vaccine. Germline values: CDR1 MNHEY, CDR2 SMNVEV (reference sequence). The CDR3 is 18 residues long. Trimming left V 5 bases short and J 0 bases short, with 22 bases between. Repertoires were generated with immunoSEQ multiplex PCR, while TCRdb's copy carries only in-frame clones and drops some. Here the sample spans 75,000 to 90,000 clones, under 90% being singletons. A remark on this clone: What it recognizes is unknown.

Points from the study as a whole: Per reports, nearly half of all spike-specific TCRs target regions that are unmutated in variants. The study found Spike-specific TCR breadth and depth rose after two AZD1222 doses. Only 5 or 6 individuals given AZD1222 were seropositive at baseline. Only after the peak T cell response were repertoires sampled.

The chain employs TRBV27 and TRBJ1-2, with D possibly being TRBD1 (6 bases). This sequence originates from an adult in good health. This specimen consisted of peripheral blood, obtained on day 0 of AZD1222 vaccination. CDR3 region: CASSPRVGGFGANYGYTF. The CDR3 nucleotides are TGTGCCAGCAGTCCTAGGGTGGGGGGCTTTGGAGCTAACTATGGCTACACCTTC.